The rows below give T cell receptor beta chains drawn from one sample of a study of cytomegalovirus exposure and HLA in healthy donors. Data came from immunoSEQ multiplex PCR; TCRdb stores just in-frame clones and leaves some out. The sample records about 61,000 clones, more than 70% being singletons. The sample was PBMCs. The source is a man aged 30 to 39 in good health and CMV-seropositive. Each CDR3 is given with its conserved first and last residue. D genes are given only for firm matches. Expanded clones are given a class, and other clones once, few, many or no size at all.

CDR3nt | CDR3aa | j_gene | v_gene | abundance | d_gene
TGTGCCAGCAGTTCGCCGGGACAACCAAACGTCCTGACTTTC | CASSSPGQPNVLTF | TRBJ2-6 | TRBV28 | NA | NA
TGTGCCAGCAGTGTTATCGAGCGGTTCTCCTACGAGCAGTACTTC | CASSVIERFSYEQYF | TRBJ2-7 | TRBV6-1 | NA | NA
TGTGCCAGCAGTGGAAACGGTTTAAGAGAGCAGTTCTTC | CASSGNGLREQFF | TRBJ2-1 | TRBV2 | NA | NA
TGTGCCAGCAGCTCACAGGGGAAGGTGGTTTTT | CASSSQGKVVF | TRBJ1-4 | TRBV7-6 | NA | TRBD1
TGTGCCAGCTCACCGGAGGATCTAGGGTCACCCCTCCACTTT | CASSPEDLGSPLHF | TRBJ1-6 | TRBV18 | few | NA
TGTGCCAGAAGCTTACACGGGGAGCTGTTTTTT | CARSLHGELFF | TRBJ2-2 | TRBV7-5 | NA | NA
TGTGCCAGCAGCTTAGATAGCGGGAGACCCTACGAGCAGTACTTC | CASSLDSGRPYEQYF | TRBJ2-7 | TRBV13 | NA | TRBD2
TGTGCCAGCAGCCCTACCGGGACTAGCGGGTACGAGCAGTACTTC | CASSPTGTSGYEQYF | TRBJ2-7 | TRBV9 | NA | TRBD2
TGTGCCAGCAGCCCCCGCTCCGGGACAGGGATATACGAGCAGTACTTC | CASSPRSGTGIYEQYF | TRBJ2-7 | TRBV4-2 | NA | TRBD1
TGTGCCAGCAGGAGGACAGGGGCGGGTGGCTACACCTTC | CASRRTGAGGYTF | TRBJ1-2 | TRBV6-5 | NA | TRBD1
TGTGCCAGCAGCTACGGACTAGCGGGAGGGGGAAATGAGCAGTTCTTC | CASSYGLAGGGNEQFF | TRBJ2-1 | TRBV7-3 | NA | TRBD2
TGTGCCAGCAGCTACGGACTAGACATTCAGTACTTC | CASSYGLDIQYF | TRBJ2-4 | TRBV7-2 | NA | TRBD2
TGTGCCAGCAGTTTAAGGGAGGGCACTGAAGCTTTCTTT | CASSLREGTEAFF | TRBJ1-1 | TRBV27 | once | NA
TGTGCCAGTAGTCTCCGGGACAGTTCTTCCTACGAGCAGTACTTC | CASSLRDSSSYEQYF | TRBJ2-7 | TRBV19 | NA | TRBD1
TGTGCCAGCAGCCTGTGGGGGGACAGGGTGGACACTGAAGCTTTCTTT | CASSLWGDRVDTEAFF | TRBJ1-1 | TRBV14 | once | TRBD1
TGCGCCAGCAGCTTGGAGGGCAGGGGATATAGTACAGATACGCAGTATTTT | CASSLEGRGYSTDTQYF | TRBJ2-3 | TRBV5-1 | NA | NA
TGTGCCAGCAGTGAAGTGCAAGGGGGAGCATTCTATGGCTACACCTTC | CASSEVQGGAFYGYTF | TRBJ1-2 | TRBV6-1 | NA | NA
TGTGCCAGCAGTTTGCCTAGCGGCCACACAGATACGCAGTATTTT | CASSLPSGHTDTQYF | TRBJ2-3 | TRBV28 | NA | TRBD2
TGTGCCAGCAGCTTGGTAGGACAGGGTAACTACGAGCAGTACTTC | CASSLVGQGNYEQYF | TRBJ2-7 | TRBV5-6 | NA | TRBD1
TGTGCCAGCTCACCCTTTGGACTAGCGGGAGCCGGGGAGCTGTTTTTT | CASSPFGLAGAGELFF | TRBJ2-2 | TRBV18 | NA | TRBD2
TGTGCCGGCAGAGCTCCTAGCACAGATACGCAGTATTTT | CAGRAPSTDTQYF | TRBJ2-3 | TRBV6-6 | NA | NA
TGTGCCAGCAGTGTTGGGGACACTTGGGAAGATACGCAGTATTTT | CASSVGDTWEDTQYF | TRBJ2-3 | TRBV2 | NA | NA
TGTGCCAGCAGTGCTAGACAGGGGACCTCTGAAGCTTTCTTT | CASSARQGTSEAFF | TRBJ1-1 | TRBV6-1 | NA | TRBD1
TGTGCCAGTAGTATACTTTGGGAGGGGACGAACACTGAAGCTTTCTTT | CASSILWEGTNTEAFF | TRBJ1-1 | TRBV19 | few | NA
TGCGCCAGCAGCCAACTAGCGAGAGGTCACAATGAGCAGTTCTTC | CASSQLARGHNEQFF | TRBJ2-1 | TRBV5-1 | NA | TRBD2
TGTGCCAGCAGTGGATACAGTTTGAGCTCCTACAATGAGCAGTTCTTC | CASSGYSLSSYNEQFF | TRBJ2-1 | TRBV6-1 | NA | NA
TGTGCCAGCAGCTTAGTCGGCTCTTCAGGCGAGGAGCAGTACTTC | CASSLVGSSGEEQYF | TRBJ2-7 | TRBV7-2 | NA | NA
TGTGCCAGCAGCGGCGGACTGGACGCCGCTTACGAGCAGTACTTC | CASSGGLDAAYEQYF | TRBJ2-7 | TRBV2 | NA | NA